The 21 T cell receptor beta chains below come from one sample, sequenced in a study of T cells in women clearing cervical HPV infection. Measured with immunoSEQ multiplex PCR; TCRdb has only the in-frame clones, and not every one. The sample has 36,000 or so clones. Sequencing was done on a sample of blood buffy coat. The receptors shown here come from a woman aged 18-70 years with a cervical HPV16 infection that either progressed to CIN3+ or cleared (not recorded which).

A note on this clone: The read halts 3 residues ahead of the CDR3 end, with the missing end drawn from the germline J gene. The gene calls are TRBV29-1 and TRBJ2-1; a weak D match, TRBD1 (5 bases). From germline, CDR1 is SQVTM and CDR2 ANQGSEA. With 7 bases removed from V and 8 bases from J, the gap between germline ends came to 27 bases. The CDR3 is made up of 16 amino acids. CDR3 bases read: TGCAGCGGAGACAAACATATAGGCAGGGATGGAGATGAG. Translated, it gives CSGDKHIGRDGDE. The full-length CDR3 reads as CSGDKHIGRDGDEQFF.

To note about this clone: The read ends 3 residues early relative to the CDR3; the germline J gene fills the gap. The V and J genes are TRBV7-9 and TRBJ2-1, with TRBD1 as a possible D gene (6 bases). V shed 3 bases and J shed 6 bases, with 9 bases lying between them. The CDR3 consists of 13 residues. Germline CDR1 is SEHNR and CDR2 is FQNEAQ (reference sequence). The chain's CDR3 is CASSFTGPNEQFF. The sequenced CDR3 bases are TGTGCCAGCAGCTTTACAGGGCCCAATGAG. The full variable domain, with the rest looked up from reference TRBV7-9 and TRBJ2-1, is DTGVSQNPRHKITKRGQNVTFRCDPISEHNRLYWYRQTLGQGPEFLTYFQNEAQLEKSRLLSDRFSAERPKGSFSTLEIQRTEQGDSAMYLCASSFTGPNEQFFGPGTRLTVL.

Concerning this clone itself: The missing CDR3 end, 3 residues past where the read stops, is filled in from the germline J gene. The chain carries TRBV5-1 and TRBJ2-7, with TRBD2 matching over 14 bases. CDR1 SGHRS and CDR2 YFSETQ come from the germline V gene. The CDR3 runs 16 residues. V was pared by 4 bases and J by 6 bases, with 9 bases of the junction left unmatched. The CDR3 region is CASSPPGLAGEGEQYF. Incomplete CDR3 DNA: TGCGCCAGCAGCCCGCCGGGACTAGCGGGAGAGGGCGAG.

CDR3 bases read: TGTGCTAGTGGTTTGGAGAAAACCGGGACAGAGAAAGGACACAATGAG. Translating it yields CASGLEKTGTEKGHNE. The full-length CDR3 reads as CASGLEKTGTEKGHNEQFF. The gene calls are TRBV12-5 and TRBJ2-1; TRBD1 agrees at 7 bases. With the read ending 3 residues before the CDR3 end, the germline J gene is used to fill in that end. J was trimmed by 5 bases and V by 1 base; bases with no gene match: 17. Per germline, CDR1 LGHNT and CDR2 FRNRAP. This CDR3 region has 19 residues. The whole variable domain, remainder taken from reference TRBV12-5 and TRBJ2-1, is DARVTQTPRHKVTEMGQEVTMRCQPILGHNTVFWYRQTMMQGLELLAYFRNRAPLDDSGMPKDRFSAEMPDATLATLKIQPSEPRDSAVYFCASGLEKTGTEKGHNEQFFGPGTRLTVL.

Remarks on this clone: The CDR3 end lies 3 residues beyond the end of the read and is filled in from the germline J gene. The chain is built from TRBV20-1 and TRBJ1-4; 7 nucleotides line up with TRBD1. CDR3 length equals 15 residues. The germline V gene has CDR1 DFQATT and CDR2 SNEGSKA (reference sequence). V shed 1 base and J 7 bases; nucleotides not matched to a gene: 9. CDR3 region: CSARARDSQREKLFF. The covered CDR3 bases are TGCAGTGCTAGAGCGAGGGACAGCCAGCGTGAAAAA.

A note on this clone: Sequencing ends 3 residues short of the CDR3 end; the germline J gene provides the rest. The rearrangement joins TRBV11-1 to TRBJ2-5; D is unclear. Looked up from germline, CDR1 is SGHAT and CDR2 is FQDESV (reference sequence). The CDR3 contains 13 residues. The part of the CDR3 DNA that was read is TGTGCCAGCAGCTCCAGGTTTCTCGATACC. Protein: CASSSRFLDT. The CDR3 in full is CASSSRFLDTQYF.

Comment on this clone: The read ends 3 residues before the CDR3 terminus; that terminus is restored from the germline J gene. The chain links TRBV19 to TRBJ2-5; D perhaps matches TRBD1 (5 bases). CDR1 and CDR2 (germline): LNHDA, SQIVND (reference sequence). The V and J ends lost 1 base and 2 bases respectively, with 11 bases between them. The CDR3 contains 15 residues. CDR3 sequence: CASSIGGQIQETQYF. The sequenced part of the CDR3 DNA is TGTGCCAGTAGTATAGGGGGCCAGATTCAAGAGACC.

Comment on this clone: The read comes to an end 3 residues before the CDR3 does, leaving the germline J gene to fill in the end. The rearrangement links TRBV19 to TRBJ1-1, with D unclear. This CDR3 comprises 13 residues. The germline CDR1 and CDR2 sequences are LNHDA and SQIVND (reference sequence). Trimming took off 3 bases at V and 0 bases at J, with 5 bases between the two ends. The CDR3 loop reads CASSISLNTEAFF. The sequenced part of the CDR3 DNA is TGTGCCAGTAGTATTAGTCTGAACACTGAA.

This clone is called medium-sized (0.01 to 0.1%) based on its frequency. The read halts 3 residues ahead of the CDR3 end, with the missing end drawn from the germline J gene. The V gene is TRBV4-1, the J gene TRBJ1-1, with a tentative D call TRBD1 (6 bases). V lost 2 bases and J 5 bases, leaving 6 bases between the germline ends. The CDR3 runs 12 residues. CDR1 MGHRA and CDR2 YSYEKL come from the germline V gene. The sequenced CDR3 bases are TGCGCCAGCAGCCAAACAGGGACTGAA. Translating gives CASSQTGTE. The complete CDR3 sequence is CASSQTGTEAFF.

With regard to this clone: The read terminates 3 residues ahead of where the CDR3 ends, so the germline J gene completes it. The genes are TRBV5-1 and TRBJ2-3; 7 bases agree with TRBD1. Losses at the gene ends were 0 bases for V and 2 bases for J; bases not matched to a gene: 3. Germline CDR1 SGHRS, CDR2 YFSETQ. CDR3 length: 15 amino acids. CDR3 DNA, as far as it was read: TGCGCCAGCAGCTTGGGGCAGGGGGTCACAGATACG. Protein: CASSLGQGVTDT. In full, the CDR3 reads CASSLGQGVTDTQYF.

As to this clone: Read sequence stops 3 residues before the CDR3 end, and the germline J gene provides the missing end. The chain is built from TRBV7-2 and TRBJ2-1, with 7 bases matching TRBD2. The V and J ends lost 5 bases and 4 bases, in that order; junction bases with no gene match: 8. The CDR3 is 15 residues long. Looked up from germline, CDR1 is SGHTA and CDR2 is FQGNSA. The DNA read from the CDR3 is TGTGCCAGCAGCCAAAGTCCGGGGGGTTACAATGAG. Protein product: CASSQSPGGYNE. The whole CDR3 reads CASSQSPGGYNEQFF.

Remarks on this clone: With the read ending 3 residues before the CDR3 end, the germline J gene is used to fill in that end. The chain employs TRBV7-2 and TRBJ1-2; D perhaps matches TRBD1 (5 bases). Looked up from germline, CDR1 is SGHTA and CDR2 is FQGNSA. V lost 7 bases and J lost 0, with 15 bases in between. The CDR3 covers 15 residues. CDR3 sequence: CASNTYTTANYGYTF. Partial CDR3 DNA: TGTGCCAGCAACACATACACGACAGCTAACTATGGC.

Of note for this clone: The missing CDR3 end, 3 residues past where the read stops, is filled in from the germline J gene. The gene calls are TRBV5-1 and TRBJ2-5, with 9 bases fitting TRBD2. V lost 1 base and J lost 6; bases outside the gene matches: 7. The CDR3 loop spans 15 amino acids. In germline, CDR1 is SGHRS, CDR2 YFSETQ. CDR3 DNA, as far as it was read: TGCGCCAGCAGCTTGTATTTAGCGGGAGTAAAGACC. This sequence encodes CASSLYLAGVKT. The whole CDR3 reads CASSLYLAGVKTQYF.

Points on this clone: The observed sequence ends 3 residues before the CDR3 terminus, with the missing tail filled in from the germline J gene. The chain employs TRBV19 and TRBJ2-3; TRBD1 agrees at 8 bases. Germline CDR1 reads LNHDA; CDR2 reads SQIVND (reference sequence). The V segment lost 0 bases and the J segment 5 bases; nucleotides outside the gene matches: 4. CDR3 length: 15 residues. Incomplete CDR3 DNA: TGTGCCAGTAGTATAGATCGACAGGGGAGAGATACG. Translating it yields CASSIDRQGRDT. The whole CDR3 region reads CASSIDRQGRDTQYF. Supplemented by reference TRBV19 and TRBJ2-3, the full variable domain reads DGGITQSPKYLFRKEGQNVTLSCEQNLNHDAMYWYRQDPGQGLRLIYYSQIVNDFQKGDIAEGYSVSREKKESFPLTVTSAQKNPTAFYLCASSIDRQGRDTQYFGPGTRLTVL.

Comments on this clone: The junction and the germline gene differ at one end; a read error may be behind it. The DNA read from the CDR3 is TGTGCCGGCAGCCTCCGGCGAGGGAATCAGCCC. This gives the protein CAGSLRRGNQP. The CDR3 in its entirety is CAGSLRRGNQPQHF. The chain links TRBV7-6 to TRBJ1-5; D not certain. The observed sequence ends 3 residues before the CDR3 terminus, with the missing tail filled in from the germline J gene. The CDR3 sequence is 14 residues long. CDR1 and CDR2 from the germline V gene are SGHVS and FNYEAQ.

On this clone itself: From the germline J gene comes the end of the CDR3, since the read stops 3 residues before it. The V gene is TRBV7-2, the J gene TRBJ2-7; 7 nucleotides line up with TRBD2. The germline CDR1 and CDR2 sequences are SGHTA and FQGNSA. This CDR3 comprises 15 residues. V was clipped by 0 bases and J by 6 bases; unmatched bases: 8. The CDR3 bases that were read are TGTGCCAGCAGCTTAGCTACTAGCGTCGGGCGCGAG. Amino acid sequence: CASSLATSVGRE. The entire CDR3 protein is CASSLATSVGREQYF.

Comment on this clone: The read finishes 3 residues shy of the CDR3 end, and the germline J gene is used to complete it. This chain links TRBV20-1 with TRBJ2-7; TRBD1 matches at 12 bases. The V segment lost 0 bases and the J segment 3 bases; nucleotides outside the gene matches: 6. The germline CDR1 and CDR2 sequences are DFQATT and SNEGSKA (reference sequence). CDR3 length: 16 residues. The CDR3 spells CSARDSGQGAGYEQYF. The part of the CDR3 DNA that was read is TGCAGTGCTAGAGATTCGGGACAGGGGGCGGGCTACGAG.

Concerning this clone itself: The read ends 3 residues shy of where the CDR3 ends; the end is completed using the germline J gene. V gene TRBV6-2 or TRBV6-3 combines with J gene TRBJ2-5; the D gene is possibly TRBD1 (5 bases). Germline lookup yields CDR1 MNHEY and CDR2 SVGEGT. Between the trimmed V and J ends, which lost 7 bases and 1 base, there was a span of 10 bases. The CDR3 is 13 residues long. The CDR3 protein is CASTRGSQETQYF. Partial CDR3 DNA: TGTGCCAGCACAAGGGGCAGCCAAGAGACC.

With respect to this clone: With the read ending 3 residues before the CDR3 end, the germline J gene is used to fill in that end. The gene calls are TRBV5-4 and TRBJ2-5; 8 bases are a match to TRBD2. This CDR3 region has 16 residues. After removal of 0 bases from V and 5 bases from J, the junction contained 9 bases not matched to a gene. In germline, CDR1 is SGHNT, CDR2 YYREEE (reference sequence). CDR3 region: CASSLAFGGALETQYF. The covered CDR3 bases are TGTGCCAGCAGCTTGGCTTTCGGGGGGGCCCTTGAGACC.

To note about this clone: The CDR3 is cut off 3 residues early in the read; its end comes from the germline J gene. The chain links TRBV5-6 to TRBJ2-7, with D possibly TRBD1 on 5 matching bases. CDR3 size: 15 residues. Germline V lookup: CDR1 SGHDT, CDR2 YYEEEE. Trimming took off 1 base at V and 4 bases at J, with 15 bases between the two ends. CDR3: CASSLWQTGAYEQYF. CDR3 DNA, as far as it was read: TGTGCCAGCAGCTTGTGGCAAACTGGGGCTTACGAG.

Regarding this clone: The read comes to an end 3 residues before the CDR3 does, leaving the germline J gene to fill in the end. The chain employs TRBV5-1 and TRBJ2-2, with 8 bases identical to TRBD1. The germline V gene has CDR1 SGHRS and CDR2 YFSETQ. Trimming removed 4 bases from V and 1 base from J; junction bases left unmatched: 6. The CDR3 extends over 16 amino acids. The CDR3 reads CASSPGTGQNTGELFF. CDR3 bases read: TGCGCCAGCAGCCCTGGGACAGGTCAGAACACCGGGGAG.